Listed below are T cell receptor beta chains from one sample, sequenced in a study of CD8+CD57+ T cells in acquired aplastic anemia. TCRdb itself ran the reads through MiXCR, one entry per CDR3 protein. The sample yields roughly 98,000 distinct CDR3 sequences, about 67% seen once. The specimen was sorted CD4+, CD8+, or CD8+CD57+ T cells (not recorded which) from PBMCs. The receptors originated from a human donor with aplastic anemia. Both conserved end residues are trimmed from each CDR3. A D gene is named only where the DNA matches it firmly. Not every row has a clone size; where given, it reads once, few, many or a size class.

TRBD2	TRBV12-3/TRBV12-4	TRBJ2-1	few	ASSFYLGGRARSSYNEQF
NA	TRBV10-3	TRBJ1-1	NA	AISFQGRGEAF
TRBD1	TRBV15	TRBJ2-7	few	ATSRYRGGYEQY
NA	TRBV11-2	TRBJ1-3	NA	ASSSDWTGTPLGNTIY
NA	TRBV7-9	TRBJ1-2	few	ASSPSQGGNYGYT
NA	TRBV19	TRBJ2-7	NA	ASSAAATGYERY
NA	TRBV2	TRBJ2-1	NA	ASSSYPGTTSNEQF
TRBD2	TRBV29-1	TRBJ2-7	few	SVEPLAGTEQY
NA	TRBV11-2	TRBJ1-6	NA	ASSLDIQKNSPLH
NA	TRBV10-3	TRBJ2-3	NA	AITGKVTDTQY
NA	TRBV19	TRBJ2-7	NA	ASSCGREIHYEQY
NA	TRBV15	TRBJ2-2	NA	ATKAVNTGELF
TRBD2	TRBV12-3/TRBV12-4	TRBJ2-7	once	ASSPSGLAGYEQY
TRBD1	TRBV15	TRBJ2-3	few	ATRDRGRSDTQY
NA	TRBV20-1	TRBJ1-6	few	SARDLQGNSPLH
NA	TRBV29-1	TRBJ2-3	NA	SGELGTDTQY
NA	TRBV7-6	TRBJ2-2	NA	ASSWTGNTGELF
TRBD1	TRBV5-1	TRBJ1-2	once	ASSLARDRLNYGYT
TRBD1	TRBV7-2	TRBJ2-2	NA	ASSRDRDTGELF
TRBD2	TRBV15	TRBJ2-5	NA	ATSRDSAGGYQETQY
NA	TRBV7-2	TRBJ2-7	NA	ASSPGSVEQY
NA	TRBV19	TRBJ2-3	NA	AGSAEPRNTQY
TRBD2	TRBV10-1	TRBJ2-3	NA	ASSDGSGGGTDTQY
NA	TRBV7-9	TRBJ2-5	NA	ASSQDGETQY